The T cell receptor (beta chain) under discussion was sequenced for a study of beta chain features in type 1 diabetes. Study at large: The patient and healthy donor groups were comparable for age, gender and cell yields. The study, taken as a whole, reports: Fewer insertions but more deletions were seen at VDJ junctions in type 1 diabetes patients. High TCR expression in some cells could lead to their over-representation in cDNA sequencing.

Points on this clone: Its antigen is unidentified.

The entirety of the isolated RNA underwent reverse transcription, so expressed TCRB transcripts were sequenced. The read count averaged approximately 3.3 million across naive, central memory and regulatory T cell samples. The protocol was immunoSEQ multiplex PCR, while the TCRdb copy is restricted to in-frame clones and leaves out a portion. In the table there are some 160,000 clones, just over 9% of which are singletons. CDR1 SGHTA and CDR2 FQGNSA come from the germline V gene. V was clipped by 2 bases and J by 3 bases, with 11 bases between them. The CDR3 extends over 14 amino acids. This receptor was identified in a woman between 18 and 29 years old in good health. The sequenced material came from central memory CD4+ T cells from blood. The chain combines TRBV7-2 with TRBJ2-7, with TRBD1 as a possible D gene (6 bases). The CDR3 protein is CASSLSQQGYEQYF. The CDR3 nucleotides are TGTGCCAGCAGCTTATCACAACAGGGCTACGAGCAGTACTTC.